This TCR beta chain was captured in a study of CD8+CD57+ T cells in acquired aplastic anemia (dated by TCRdb to the late 2010s). About the full investigation: A mean of approximately 3 ug of DNA, ranging from roughly 0.19 to 27.4 ug, was extracted from sorted CD4+ and CD8+ cells. Mean read counts for healthy donor samples were 8.5 million to 10.8 million for CD4+ cells and some 11 million for CD8+ cells. General findings and caveats noted by the study authors: Around 30 CD8+ CDR3 sequences were found in both patients and controls but appeared to be highly expressed in patients and within the immunodominant clones of the patients. No significant difference in CD8+ Simpson's diversity was found between patients and healthy controls (P=0.060).

In its sample, this clonotype was seen many times. Its antigen remains unidentified. No much larger clonotype is one base removed from it; base qualities were not supplied. The study deep-sequenced TCR repertoires of sorted CD4+ and CD8+ blood T cells from severe aplastic anemia patients and healthy subjects. Ficoll-Paque density gradient centrifugation was used to isolate peripheral blood mononuclear cells. Before DNA was extracted, CD4+ and CD8+ T cells were sorted using either FACS or magnetic beads. Taken from cysteine to phenylalanine, the CDR3 has 16 residues. Only the CDR3 part of the read is kept: 48 bases, read in frame from the first base. Per the germline V gene, MGHRA is the CDR1 and YSYEKL is the CDR2. V gives up 1 base and J gives up 6 bases, and the segment between their germline ends measures 16 bases. Genomic DNA was used as template for profiling of TCR beta VDJ combinations and CDR3 sequences. An Illumina HiSeq 2000 was used for TCR repertoire sequencing. Regarding the original processing steps: TRBV/TRBJ rearrangement plots, CDR3 size and DJ length profiles, and Simpson's diversity index were used to evaluate the repertoires. Whichever DNA sequence was most abundant in the deep sequencing data was defined as the immunodominant clone. CDR3 amino acid sequences were checked for sharing across subjects and were also compared against the VDJdb database and published repertoires. TCRdb took the public reads, trimmed them with fastp at Q25, ran MiXCR for clone calling and kept in-frame beta chains. Every CDR3 protein is listed once, alongside the most common genes and DNA of its rows. TCRdb, not the original authors, processed these V and J calls. For this sample there are approximately 170,000 distinct CDR3 sequences; just under 65% appear just once. The top ten clones comprise over 40% of the sample.

The sample taken for sequencing was sorted CD4+, CD8+, or CD8+CD57+ T cells (not recorded which) from PBMCs. This receptor was taken from a human donor in good health. Recombination linked TRBV4-1 to TRBJ2-1; a tentative D call is TRBD2 (5 bases match). CDR3 reads: CASSQAAGLLPNEQFF. The DNA sequence follows: TGCGCCAGCAGCCAAGCCGCCGGACTCCTACCCAATGAGCAGTTCTTC.